These 30 T cell receptor beta chains originate from one sample sequenced in a study of cytomegalovirus exposure and HLA in healthy donors. Primers: 60 Vbeta forward and 13 Jbeta reverse. Clones were sequenced by immunoSEQ multiplex PCR, and TCRdb holds only the in-frame ones, with some missing. The sample has over 200,000 clones; 60% to 80% are singletons. Sequenced: PBMCs. These receptors all stem from a male donor in good health and CMV-seronegative.

Only a few counts were recorded for this clone. This rearrangement joins TRBV7-9 to TRBJ2-7, with D maybe TRBD2 (5 bases). Germline-derived CDR1 and CDR2 are SEHNR and FQNEAQ (reference sequence). This CDR3 region has 13 residues. V gave up 6 bases and J gave up 2 bases, with 11 bases separating them. The CDR3 reads CASSRLAPYEQYF. The CDR3 DNA is TGTGCCAGCAGTCGTCTAGCTCCCTACGAGCAGTACTTC.

The V gene is TRBV28, the J gene TRBJ2-7; 7 bases agree with TRBD2. Germline values: CDR1 MDHEN, CDR2 SYDVKM. J was trimmed by 0 bases and V by 6 bases; bases with no gene match: 5. CDR3 length: 14 residues. The CDR3 loop reads CASRLAAFSYEQYF. CDR3 nucleotides: TGTGCCAGCAGGCTAGCGGCTTTCTCCTACGAGCAGTACTTC. The variable domain in full, completed from reference TRBV28 and TRBJ2-7, reads DVKVTQSSRYLVKRTGEKVFLECVQDMDHENMFWYRQDPGLGLRLIYFSYDVKMKEKGDIPEGYSVSREKKERFSLILESASTNQTSMYLCASRLAAFSYEQYFGPGTRLTVT.

There are a few counts of this clone. This chain connects TRBV6-1 to TRBJ1-4; D ambiguous. This CDR3 contains 14 residues. Between the trimmed V and J ends, which lost 8 bases and 6 bases, there was a span of 16 bases. Germline CDR1 reads MNHNS; CDR2 reads SASEGT. The CDR3 spells CASSGGLIDEKLFF. DNA for the CDR3: TGTGCCAGCTCCGGAGGTCTGATTGATGAAAAACTGTTTTTT.

This chain connects TRBV7-2 to TRBJ2-7, with 8 nucleotides matching TRBD2. Germline CDR1 is SGHTA and CDR2 is FQGNSA. This CDR3 has 13 amino acids. Losses at the gene ends were 3 bases for V and 6 bases for J; bases not matched to a gene: 4. The chain's CDR3 is CASSFAAGVEQYF. In DNA, the CDR3 is TGTGCCAGCAGCTTCGCAGCGGGAGTCGAGCAGTACTTC.

Sample share makes this clone medium-sized. The chain recombines TRBV27 with TRBJ2-2; D possibly corresponds to TRBD1 (5 bases). The CDR3 length is 14 residues. With 2 bases removed from V and 8 bases from J, the gap between germline ends came to 12 bases. The germline V gene has CDR1 MNHEY and CDR2 SMNVEV (reference sequence). CDR3 bases: TGTGCCAGCAGTTTAGCTAGGGGATGGGGGGAGCTGTTTTTT. Its translation: CASSLARGWGELFF.

The rearrangement uses TRBV27 and TRBJ2-2, with 8 bases fitting TRBD2. The V gene's germline CDR1 is MNHEY and CDR2 SMNVEV (reference sequence). The CDR3 runs 18 residues. Trimming removed 2 bases from V and 5 bases from J; junction bases left unmatched: 13. The CDR3 is CASSLKRVAGGRTGELFF. The CDR3 DNA follows: TGTGCCAGCAGTTTAAAAAGGGTGGCGGGGGGAAGAACCGGGGAGCTGTTTTTT.

This clone was counted a single time. The genes are TRBV30 and TRBJ2-7; the match to TRBD1 covers 9 bases. V shed 3 bases and J 5 bases; nucleotides not matched to a gene: 5. This CDR3 spans 13 amino acids. Germline CDR1 reads GTSNPN; CDR2 reads SVGIG (reference sequence). The DNA of the CDR3 is TGTGCCTGGAGCGGGACAGGGTCCGACGAGCAGTACTTC. The encoded protein is CAWSGTGSDEQYF.

V and J are TRBV5-1 and TRBJ2-1; 14 positions agree with TRBD2. The CDR3 is made up of 16 amino acids. V was clipped by 0 bases and J by 7 bases; unmatched bases: 3. Germline CDR1 is SGHRS and CDR2 is YFSETQ. The CDR3 nucleotides are TGCGCCAGCAGCTTGGGACTAGCGGGAGGGCCGAATGAGCAGTTCTTC. Protein: CASSLGLAGGPNEQFF.

The genes are TRBV29-1 and TRBJ2-3, with D perhaps TRBD2 (5 bases). Deletions cut 7 bases from V and 2 bases from J, with 16 bases between. The CDR3 has 14 residues. Germline-derived CDR1 and CDR2 are SQVTM and ANQGSEA. The CDR3 spells CSAEREWVTDTQYF. The CDR3 coding sequence is TGCAGCGCCGAACGGGAATGGGTCACAGATACGCAGTATTTT.

This clone was counted a few times. The chain links TRBV5-1 to TRBJ1-6; D is perhaps TRBD1 (5 bases). The CDR3 has 16 amino acids. Germline V gene data show CDR1 as SGHRS and CDR2 as YFSETQ. Trimming shortened V by 3 bases and J by 6 bases, and 16 bases separated the two germline ends. CDR3 amino acids: CASSSTNGQGNSPLHF. The CDR3 region has the DNA TGCGCCAGCAGCTCTACGAACGGGCAGGGTAATTCACCCCTCCACTTT.

This clone was observed a single time. The chain joins TRBV5-4 to TRBJ2-3; 10 bases agree with TRBD2. The CDR3 is 17 residues long. Germline CDR1 and CDR2: SGHNT and YYREEE (reference sequence). V was clipped by 4 bases and J by 0 bases; unmatched bases: 8. The CDR3 reads CASSPNSGGLSTDTQYF. DNA of the CDR3: TGTGCCAGCAGCCCAAATAGCGGGGGGCTTAGCACAGATACGCAGTATTTT.

J is TRBJ2-7 and V is TRBV5-1, with D maybe TRBD1 (6 bases). This CDR3 is 13 amino acids long. Germline V gives CDR1 SGHRS, CDR2 YFSETQ. V lost 5 bases to trimming and J lost 0 bases, with 9 bases between them. CDR3 DNA: TGCGCCAGCAGGACAGGAGGCTCCTACGAGCAGTACTTC. Residues: CASRTGGSYEQYF.

The chain combines TRBV7-9 with TRBJ2-7; 9 nucleotides line up with TRBD1. There are 13 residues in the CDR3. V shed 7 bases, J shed 5 bases, and the junction held 6 bases outside the gene matches. Germline CDR1 SEHNR, CDR2 FQNEAQ (reference sequence). The CDR3 DNA is TGTGCCAGCATTGGACAGGGGCACAACGAGCAGTACTTC. The encoded protein is CASIGQGHNEQYF. The full variable domain, its missing parts supplied by reference TRBV7-9 and TRBJ2-7, is DTGVSQNPRHKITKRGQNVTFRCDPISEHNRLYWYRQTLGQGPEFLTYFQNEAQLEKSRLLSDRFSAERPKGSFSTLEIQRTEQGDSAMYLCASIGQGHNEQYFGPGTRLTVT.

This chain joins TRBV7-6 and TRBJ2-7, with 7 bases lining up with TRBD2. The CDR3 totals 13 residues. The germline CDR1 and CDR2 sequences are SGHVS and FNYEAQ. Unmatched junction bases numbered 3, after V lost 5 bases and J lost 2 bases. CDR3 in amino acids: CASSRGLTYEQYF. CDR3 in DNA: TGTGCCAGCAGCCGGGGACTAACCTACGAGCAGTACTTC.

This clone was seen a handful of times. The rearrangement uses TRBV28 and TRBJ2-7, with D possibly being TRBD1 (5 bases). This CDR3 contains 14 residues. V gave up 8 bases and J gave up 0 bases, with 14 bases separating them. Germline CDR1 MDHEN, CDR2 SYDVKM. CDR3: CASYRRQSSYEQYF. The CDR3 coding sequence is TGTGCCAGCTATCGCCGACAGAGCTCCTACGAGCAGTACTTC. Variable domain in full (rest from reference TRBV28 and TRBJ2-7): DVKVTQSSRYLVKRTGEKVFLECVQDMDHENMFWYRQDPGLGLRLIYFSYDVKMKEKGDIPEGYSVSREKKERFSLILESASTNQTSMYLCASYRRQSSYEQYFGPGTRLTVT.

J is TRBJ2-3 and V is TRBV10-3; 9 bases map to TRBD1. Trimming removed 9 bases from V and 1 base from J; junction bases left unmatched: 5. Germline V gene lookup returns CDR1 ENHRY and CDR2 SYGVKD. The CDR3 covers 14 residues. The CDR3 DNA reads as TGTGCCATGTCCCGGGACAGGGGCACAGATACGCAGTATTTT. Protein product: CAMSRDRGTDTQYF.

The rearrangement links TRBV5-4 to TRBJ1-2, with 12 bases fitting TRBD1. Germline V CDR1 and CDR2: SGHNT, YYREEE (reference sequence). CDR3 size: 17 residues. Unmatched junction bases numbered 11, after V lost 4 bases and J lost 4 bases. CDR3 coding DNA: TGTGCCAGCAGCGGCGGGGGGGACAGGGGGCGAGGCTATGGCTACACCTTC. It translates to CASSGGGDRGRGYGYTF.

The rearrangement uses TRBV15 and TRBJ2-3; 10 positions agree with TRBD1. This CDR3 has 15 amino acids. V trimming: 0 bases; J trimming: 8 bases; junction bases outside the gene matches: 5. The germline gives CDR1 LNHNV, CDR2 YYDKDF (reference sequence). CDR3 protein: CATSREGQGLATQYF. Written as DNA, the CDR3 is TGTGCCACCAGCAGAGAGGGACAGGGGCTGGCTACGCAGTATTTT.

V and J are TRBV10-3 and TRBJ2-2, with a possible D match to TRBD1 (6 bases). This CDR3 comprises 17 residues. V shed 4 bases and J shed 3 bases, with 18 bases lying between them. Germline V gene data show CDR1 as ENHRY and CDR2 as SYGVKD. The CDR3 nucleotides read TGTGCCATCAGTGGACCTACAGGGAAAGGAGACACCGGGGAGCTGTTTTTT. This encodes CAISGPTGKGDTGELFF.

This CDR3 is CASSQESLTSQSGANVLTF. The CDR3 nucleotides read TGCGCCAGCAGCCAAGAATCCCTTACATCCCAATCTGGGGCCAACGTCCTGACTTTC. V is TRBV4-3 and J is TRBJ2-6; D is undetermined. V lost 0 bases, J lost 1 base, and 16 bases lay in between. CDR3 length equals 19 residues. Germline values: CDR1 LGHNA, CDR2 YSLEER.

This clone was seen only a few times. This sequence joins TRBV28 and TRBJ1-2; TRBD1 matches 8 bases. The CDR3 has 15 amino acids. Germline values: CDR1 MDHEN, CDR2 SYDVKM. Trimming removed 7 bases from V and 4 bases from J; junction bases left unmatched: 11. CDR3 amino acids: CASNPGGPNLYGYTF. The CDR3 region has the DNA TGTGCCAGCAACCCAGGGGGCCCAAATCTCTATGGCTACACCTTC.

The chain has TRBV5-1 and TRBJ2-5; TRBD1 is a possible D gene (6 bases). CDR1 SGHRS and CDR2 YFSETQ come from the germline V gene. CDR3 length: 17 amino acids. V was shortened by 7 bases and J by 3 bases, with 25 bases between the two germline ends. CDR3 sequence reads: CASRPYQPGQMEETQYF. CDR3 in DNA: TGCGCCAGCCGACCTTATCAACCAGGACAGATGGAAGAGACCCAGTACTTC.

The V call is TRBV20-1, the J call TRBJ1-2; D possibly corresponds to TRBD1 (5 bases). The CDR3 loop spans 10 amino acids. The ends were cut back, 1 base at V and 13 bases at J, with 10 bases in the middle. Germline values: CDR1 DFQATT, CDR2 SNEGSKA (reference sequence). The CDR3 nucleotides read TGCAGTGCTAGAGCTGGGGCTTCCACCTTC. This codes for CSARAGASTF.

This CDR3 reads CASSSLDRANRNTEAFF. The CDR3 coding sequence is TGTGCCAGCAGCTCCCTGGACAGGGCAAATAGGAACACTGAAGCTTTCTTT. The rearrangement joins TRBV7-7 to TRBJ1-1, with 8 bases that match TRBD1. This CDR3 spans 17 amino acids. The trim removed 4 bases at V and 1 base at J, leaving 11 bases unmatched. CDR1 is SSHAT and CDR2 is FNYEAQ in the germline V gene (reference sequence).

This chain uses TRBV6-5 with TRBJ1-1; possibly TRBD1 for D (6 bases). CDR1 is MNHEY, CDR2 SVGAGI, per germline. Trimming removed 2 bases from V and 1 base from J, with 8 bases in between. This CDR3 has 14 amino acids. The CDR3, as DNA: TGTGCCAGCAGTTACCTGGGACAGAACACTGAAGCTTTCTTT. Protein: CASSYLGQNTEAFF.

The V and J genes are TRBV6-6 and TRBJ2-1; perhaps TRBD2 as D (6 bases). The CDR3 has 16 residues. The germline gives CDR1 MNHNY, CDR2 SVGAGI (reference sequence). V gave up 0 bases and J gave up 8 bases, with 17 bases separating them. The CDR3 region has the DNA TGTGCCAGCAGTTACTCGAGACTAGTAGGTGGGGATGAGCAGTTCTTC. The encoded protein is CASSYSRLVGGDEQFF.

The chain joins TRBV5-4 to TRBJ2-3, with a tentative D call TRBD1 (8 bases). Trimming stripped 5 bases from V and 5 bases from J, with 15 bases between. The CDR3 spans 14 residues. Per germline, CDR1 SGHNT and CDR2 YYREEE (reference sequence). The CDR3 loop is CASSRTGREDTQYF. CDR3 coding DNA: TGTGCCAGCAGTCGGACAGGGAGGGAAGATACGCAGTATTTT.

Only a few counts were recorded for this clone. V usage is TRBV7-2 and J usage is TRBJ2-7; no firm D call. CDR1 and CDR2 from the germline V gene are SGHTA and FQGNSA. The V and J ends lost 3 bases and 6 bases respectively, with 18 bases between them. The CDR3 sequence is 15 residues long. CDR3 nucleotide sequence: TGTGCCAGCAGCTTCCCGGGTCGTAGTCCCTCCGAGCAGTACTTC. Its translation: CASSFPGRSPSEQYF.

The chain is built from TRBV11-2 and TRBJ2-5, with 12 nucleotides matching TRBD1. This CDR3 region has 15 residues. The V gene's germline CDR1 is SGHAT and CDR2 FQNNGV. Trimming took 6 bases from V and 3 from J; bases not matched to a gene: 5. CDR3 loop: CASSRGQGAEETQYF. CDR3 DNA: TGTGCCAGCAGTCGGGGACAGGGGGCGGAAGAGACCCAGTACTTC. The whole variable domain, remainder taken from reference TRBV11-2 and TRBJ2-5, is EAGVAQSPRYKIIEKRQSVAFWCNPISGHATLYWYQQILGQGPKLLIQFQNNGVVDDSQLPKDRFSAERLKGVDSTLKIQPAKLEDSAVYLCASSRGQGAEETQYFGPGTRLLVL.

The chain carries TRBV30 and TRBJ1-4; 8 positions match TRBD1. Trimming cost V 1 base and J 8 bases; bases outside gene matches: 9. From germline, CDR1 is GTSNPN and CDR2 SVGIG (reference sequence). This CDR3 is 15 amino acids long. In DNA form, the CDR3 reads TGTGCCTGGAGTGGGAAGACAGGGGCGGGGGAAAAACTGTTTTTT. Its protein product is CAWSGKTGAGEKLFF.